This T cell receptor beta chain was sequenced for a study of blood T cell repertoires in COVID-19. Study background: Nucleic acid was either cDNA or gDNA, and it came from T cells, B-cell-depleted T cells, or PBMCs.

Data came from immunoSEQ multiplex PCR; TCRdb stores just in-frame clones and leaves some out. The repertoire holds approximately 350,000 clones, with 86% as singletons. Patients at the Seattle site were enrolled during active infection and followed longitudinally. Per germline, CDR1 MGHRA and CDR2 YSYEKL. The CDR3 has 14 amino acids. The ends were cut back, 3 bases at V and 3 bases at J, with 12 bases in the middle. V usage is TRBV4-1 and J usage is TRBJ2-7, with D possibly TRBD2 on 6 matching bases. The sequenced sample consisted of peripheral blood. This TCR derives from a woman aged 55-70 years with COVID-19, enrolled during active disease. The CDR3 DNA sequence: TGCGCCAGCAGCCACCTCTCCGGGGGCTACGAGCAGTACTTC. It translates to CASSHLSGGYEQYF.